This T cell receptor (gamma chain) was retrieved from a study of intestinal T cells in coeliac disease (dated by TCRdb to the early 2020s). With respect to the entire study: Coeliac patients were found to be much younger than controls, with mean ages of roughly 16.0 versus 55 years recorded in the TRG cohort. Duodenal biopsies from fewer than 40 coeliac disease patients and under 25 non-coeliac controls made up a second, larger TCR-gamma (TRG) cohort. In the TCR-delta (TRD) cohort, there were duodenal biopsies from 11 coeliac disease patients and 11 non-coeliac controls. Beyond this particular receptor, the publication reports: TRG clustering correctly classified 51 of 54 biopsies (approximately 94%), with a reported leave-one-out accuracy of about 90%. In training, clustering based on TRD kmers put every one of the 22 biopsies in the right class, and the leave-one-out accuracy was reported as 91%. It was not possible to tell repeated CDR3 amino acid sequences apart from PCR duplicates. FFPE-derived DNA was found to be relatively degraded, and loss of a proportion of TCR sequences in each sample was likely caused by this degradation. Coeliac and control groups differed significantly in age, although an age-split analysis did not yield significant classification.

Concerning this clone itself: Its specific antigen is unknown. No base quality information exists; no much larger clone differs at one position.

For each case, genomic DNA was extracted from ten 5-um FFPE scrolls with the QIAamp DNA FFPE tissue kit. Fully anonymised formalin-fixed paraffin-embedded duodenal biopsies surplus to diagnostic needs were used to test TCR repertoire-based classification of coeliac disease. Library generation was performed with multiplex PCR. Sequencing was performed on an Ion Torrent PGM. TRG repertoires were amplified from 200 ng of biopsy DNA using the LymphoTrack kit, whose primers carry Illumina adapters. After purification with AMPure XP beads and quantification on a 2100 Bioanalyzer, the TRG amplicons were pooled in equimolar amounts. An Ion PGM instrument was used to sequence the TRG libraries. The paper's data handling went like this. Using FastX, any read was removed if more than 10% of its nucleotides had quality scores below the third quartile calculated per patient. IMGT/HighV-QUEST was used to align the reads, assigning V, D and J genes, identifying CDR3 regions and assessing functionality. Sequences were converted to amino acids, and every sequence predicted to be non-functional was removed. The CDR3s were broken into kmers both with and without positional annotation, PCA was run on the kmer frequencies, and the samples were clustered using every one of the 1023 combinations of PCs 1-10. Classification was validated by leave-one-out cross-validation, in which parameters were re-optimised on the remaining samples each time. Shannon diversity was calculated with the vegan R package from repeated random subsamples, each the size of the lowest read count. Identical DNA sequences were merged into single rows after TCRdb reprocessed the public reads with CATT. The V and J calls follow TCRdb's processing rather than the paper's. This sample gives 800 to 1,000 gamma-chain clones in total; 45% to 50% of them show up just once. About 9.4% of the sample is taken by the ten largest.

The clonotype originates from a human donor with celiac disease. Sequenced input: a duodenal biopsy.

The DNA reads TGTGCTGCGTGGATTACCCAATACAAAAATTATTATAAGAAACTCTTT. This is translated as CAAWITQYKNYYKKLF. This chain joins TRGV10 to TRGJ1 or TRGJ2. TRGV10 is flagged as an ORF with uncertain function. Spanning cysteine to phenylalanine, the CDR3 consists of 16 amino acids. CDR3 DNA is the only sequence kept; it has 48 bases, read in frame from the first base. V loses 8 bases at its end and J loses 1 base; junction bases beyond the gene matches: 15.